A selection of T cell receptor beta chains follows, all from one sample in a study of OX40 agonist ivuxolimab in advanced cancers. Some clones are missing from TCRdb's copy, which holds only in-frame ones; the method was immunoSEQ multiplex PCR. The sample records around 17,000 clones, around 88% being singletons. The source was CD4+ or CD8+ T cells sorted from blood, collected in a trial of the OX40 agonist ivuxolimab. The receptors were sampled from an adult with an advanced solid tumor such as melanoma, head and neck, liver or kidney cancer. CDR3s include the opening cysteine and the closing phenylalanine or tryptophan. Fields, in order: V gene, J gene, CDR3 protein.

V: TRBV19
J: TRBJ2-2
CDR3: CASSIQEGAGELFF

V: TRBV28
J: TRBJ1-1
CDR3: CASKDPALPNTEAFF

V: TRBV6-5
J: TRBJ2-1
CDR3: CASSYPDNEQFF

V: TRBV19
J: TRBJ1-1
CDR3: CASSIEPGGKTEAFF

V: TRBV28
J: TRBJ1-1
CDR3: CASSSQGRTTEAFF

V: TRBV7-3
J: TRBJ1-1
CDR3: CASSLNMRTEAFF

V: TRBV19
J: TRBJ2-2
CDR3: CASSIGKNLNTGELFF

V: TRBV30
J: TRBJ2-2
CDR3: CAWSGTSGSLTGELFF

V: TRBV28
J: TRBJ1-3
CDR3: CASSSGNTIYF

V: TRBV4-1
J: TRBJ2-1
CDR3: CASSHFSTGEQFF

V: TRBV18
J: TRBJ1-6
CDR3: CASSTVEQGYSPLHF

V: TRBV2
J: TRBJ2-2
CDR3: CASREEGPGELFF

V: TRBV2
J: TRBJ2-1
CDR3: CASSINPNGVEFF